What follows are 23 T cell receptor beta chains derived from one specimen sequenced in a study of blood T cells in healthy people across ages. Through a sample-barcoded 5' primer and a J-beta primer mix, a second PCR was run for 7 to 11 cycles. Via MiXCR, TCRdb re-called the 5' RACE reads, giving one row per CDR3 protein. The sample holds 600,000 to 1,000,000 distinct CDR3 sequences, roughly 60% seen once. The sample consisted of blood. The receptors stem from a man aged 25 to 45 in good health.

The chain uses TRBV6-2 or TRBV6-3 and TRBJ2-7; no firm D call. Germline CDR1 MNHEY, CDR2 SVGEGT. Trimming left V 6 bases short and J 4 bases short, with 16 bases between. The CDR3 sequence is 14 residues long. The CDR3 here is CASRHLLQDYEQYF. The CDR3 region has the DNA TGTGCCAGCAGACACCTATTACAAGATTACGAGCAGTACTTC.

In the case of this clonotype: Relative to the germline gene, one junction end is altered; a read error may explain this. The chain carries TRBV7-7 and TRBJ2-7; 7 positions match TRBD2. The length of the CDR3 is 18 residues. The germline V gene has CDR1 SSHAT and CDR2 FNYEAQ (reference sequence). As DNA, the CDR3 is TGTGCTAGCAGCTTGTTGCGCCAGGTGGGGAGGGGACTCTACGAGCAGTACTTC. Translation gives CASSLLRQVGRGLYEQYF.

In its sample, this clonotype was seen once. The chain carries TRBV4-3 and TRBJ2-7, with a tentative D call TRBD2 (6 bases). V lost 4 bases to trimming and J lost 2 bases, with 21 bases between them. Germline-derived CDR1 and CDR2 are LGHNA and YSLEER. The CDR3 runs to 17 residues. Here the CDR3 DNA reads TGCGCCAGCAGCCTCATAAGTGTCAGCGGGTCCCCCTACGAGCAGTACTTC. Its protein product is CASSLISVSGSPYEQYF.

In this sample, this clonotype turned up a few times. Here the CDR3 reads CSASPPNWNTQYF. DNA for the CDR3: TGCAGTGCTAGTCCCCCCAACTGGAATACGCAGTATTTT. The chain uses TRBV20-1 and TRBJ2-3; the D is unclear. V was clipped by 3 bases and J by 7 bases, with 14 bases between them. The CDR3 extends over 13 amino acids. Germline V lookup: CDR1 DFQATT, CDR2 SNEGSKA (reference sequence).

Here the CDR3 reads CASSQGRGRGTYNEQFF. DNA of the CDR3: TGCGCCAGCAGCCAAGGCCGCGGGCGGGGGACCTACAATGAGCAGTTCTTC. The chain has TRBV4-1 and TRBJ2-1; 7 bases map to TRBD2. This CDR3 region has 17 residues. Trimming removed 1 base from V and 2 bases from J; junction bases left unmatched: 8. The V gene's germline CDR1 is MGHRA and CDR2 YSYEKL.

The V and J genes are TRBV5-1 and TRBJ2-1; TRBD2 agrees at 11 bases. Looked up from germline, CDR1 is SGHRS and CDR2 is YFSETQ. J gave up 6 bases and V 0 bases, and 5 bases lay outside the gene matches. The CDR3 loop spans 16 amino acids. CDR3 nucleotide sequence: TGCGCCAGCAGCTTGGTGGCTAGCGGGGGGTTCAATGAGCAGTTCTTC. This gives the protein CASSLVASGGFNEQFF.

DNA for the CDR3: TGTGCCAGCAGTGACGCGAGAAGGGCCGGGGAGCTGTTTTTT. Its translation: CASSDARRAGELFF. This chain links TRBV6-5 with TRBJ2-2; D ambiguous. Trimming took 5 bases from V and 6 from J, leaving 13 bases between them. This CDR3 contains 14 residues. Germline assignment: CDR1 MNHEY and CDR2 SVGAGI.

The CDR3 sequence: CASSLVSNTLLREELFF. The CDR3 DNA follows: TGCGCCAGCAGCTTGGTATCGAACACCCTTCTAAGGGAGGAGCTGTTTTTT. The chain carries TRBV5-1 and TRBJ2-2, with D unclear. The CDR3 sequence is 17 residues long. V shed 0 bases and J shed 10 bases, with 22 bases lying between them. CDR1 and CDR2 (germline): SGHRS, YFSETQ. The full variable domain, its missing parts supplied by reference TRBV5-1 and TRBJ2-2, is KAGVTQTPRYLIKTRGQQVTLSCSPISGHRSVSWYQQTPGQGLQFLFEYFSETQRNKGNFPGRFSGRQFSNSRSEMNVSTLELGDSALYLCASSLVSNTLLREELFFGEGSRLTVL.

This chain joins TRBV20-1 and TRBJ1-4, with no clear D. V was shortened by 5 bases and J by 2 bases, with 9 bases between the two germline ends. The CDR3 spans 13 residues. Germline V CDR1 and CDR2: DFQATT, SNEGSKA (reference sequence). The CDR3 DNA reads TGCAGTGCTGCCGGACCGACTAATGAAAAACTGTTTTTT. Its protein is CSAAGPTNEKLFF.

The chain carries TRBV4-1 and TRBJ2-7; TRBD1 matches at 9 bases. The DNA end is a closer match to TRBJ2-5, so the J assignment may be wrong. CDR1 MGHRA and CDR2 YSYEKL come from the germline V gene. The CDR3 has 14 amino acids. The CDR3 DNA sequence: TGCGCCAGCAGCCTACAGGGACAGGGAGAGACCCAGTACTTC. Its translation is CASSLQGQGETQYF.

V and J are TRBV7-9 and TRBJ1-1; D is unresolved. With 2 bases removed from V and 1 base from J, the gap between germline ends came to 23 bases. The germline V gene encodes CDR1 SEHNR and CDR2 FQNEAQ (reference sequence). This CDR3 is 19 amino acids long. This CDR3 is CASSLPGFHSGKGNTEAFF. The CDR3 DNA is TGTGCCAGCAGCTTACCAGGTTTTCACTCGGGGAAAGGGAACACTGAAGCTTTCTTT.

This clonotype was seen a few times. V and J are TRBV20-1 and TRBJ2-3; 13 bases are shared with TRBD2. Trimming at V came to 5 bases and at J to 2 bases, leaving 1 base not matched to a gene. Germline CDR1 is DFQATT and CDR2 is SNEGSKA (reference sequence). The CDR3 covers 14 residues. The DNA of the CDR3 is TGCAGTGCTGGGACTAGCGGGAACACAGATACGCAGTATTTT. This encodes CSAGTSGNTDTQYF.

This rearrangement joins TRBV25-1 to TRBJ1-4; 7 bases fit TRBD1. This CDR3 region has 15 residues. With 6 bases clipped from V and 1 base from J, the junction kept 5 bases outside the gene matches. The germline V gene encodes CDR1 MGHDK and CDR2 SYGVNS. The CDR3 region is CASRDRDGTNEKLFF. As DNA, the CDR3 is TGTGCCAGCAGAGACAGGGACGGAACTAATGAAAAACTGTTTTTT.

V is TRBV7-2 and J is TRBJ2-3; D is undetermined. In germline, CDR1 is SGHTA, CDR2 FQGNSA. The V end lost 2 bases, the J end lost 1 base, and 10 bases lay between the germline ends. This CDR3 is built from 15 residues. The CDR3 protein is CASSLLNLGTDTQYF. The CDR3 nucleotides read TGTGCCAGCAGCTTACTGAATCTGGGCACAGATACGCAGTATTTT. The full variable domain, with the rest looked up from reference TRBV7-2 and TRBJ2-3, is GAGVSQSPSNKVTEKGKDVELRCDPISGHTALYWYRQSLGQGLEFLIYFQGNSAPDKSGLPSDRFSAERTGGSVSTLTIQRTQQEDSAVYLCASSLLNLGTDTQYFGPGTRLTVL.

There are a few counts of this clonotype. This chain links TRBV13 with TRBJ1-2, with a tentative D call TRBD1 (5 bases). The CDR3 runs 12 residues. CDR1 and CDR2 (germline): PRHDT, FYEKMQ (reference sequence). Trimming took 5 bases from V and 7 from J, leaving 11 bases between them. CDR3: CASSPRQTGYTF. The CDR3 DNA sequence: TGTGCCAGCAGCCCTCGACAGACTGGCTACACCTTC.

The chain uses TRBV6-2 or TRBV6-3 and TRBJ2-7; perhaps TRBD2 as D (5 bases). Germline assignment: CDR1 MNHEY and CDR2 SVGEGT. Trimming left V 8 bases short and J 6 bases short, with 20 bases between. This CDR3 contains 14 residues. The CDR3 coding sequence is TGTGCCAGCCAGTTTTCCAGCGGCAGTACCGAGCAGTACTTC. Its translation: CASQFSSGSTEQYF.

The chain joins TRBV4-2 to TRBJ2-7; TRBD2 matches at 9 bases. Germline V gene data show CDR1 as LGHNA and CDR2 as YNFKEQ. CDR3 length: 18 residues. J gave up 1 base and V 0 bases, and 10 bases lay outside the gene matches. DNA for the CDR3: TGTGCCAGCAGCCAAGATTCATCGGCGGGGGGGTTATCCTACGAGCAGTACTTC. Translation: CASSQDSSAGGLSYEQYF.

The V gene is TRBV20-1, the J gene TRBJ2-7; D not certain. Between the trimmed V and J ends, which lost 4 bases and 1 base, there was a span of 11 bases. The CDR3 is 13 amino acids. Germline CDR1 and CDR2: DFQATT and SNEGSKA (reference sequence). This chain's CDR3 is CSAITGISYEQYF. The CDR3 nucleotides read TGCAGTGCTATAACCGGAATATCCTACGAGCAGTACTTC.

The chain links TRBV28 to TRBJ2-1, with a tentative D call TRBD1 (6 bases). The CDR3 spans 13 residues. The germline gives CDR1 MDHEN, CDR2 SYDVKM. V gave up 4 bases and J gave up 6 bases, with 10 bases separating them. The CDR3 DNA reads as TGTGCCAGCAGTTACCTGACAGGCAATGAGCAGTTCTTC. Translated, it gives CASSYLTGNEQFF.

The chain joins TRBV6-6 to TRBJ1-5, with D unresolved. The CDR3 is 11 residues long. The germline gives CDR1 MNHNY, CDR2 SVGAGI (reference sequence). Trimming took 5 bases from V and 7 from J, leaving 6 bases between them. The CDR3: CASSTAQPQHF. The CDR3 DNA follows: TGTGCCAGCAGTACCGCCCAGCCCCAGCATTTT.

The V call is TRBV6-1, the J call TRBJ2-5; D is possibly TRBD1 (6 bases). From germline, CDR1 is MNHNS and CDR2 SASEGT. The CDR3 contains 16 residues. V lost 4 bases and J lost 11, with 26 bases in between. CDR3 coding DNA: TGTGCCAGCAGTGGTAACCGGGACACGAGCTCCTACGGGCAGTACTTC. This gives the protein CASSGNRDTSSYGQYF.

The rearrangement uses TRBV12-5 and TRBJ2-3; 9 nucleotides agree with TRBD1. The CDR3 is 15 residues long. With V trimmed by 6 bases and J by 2 bases, 6 bases remained unmatched. CDR1 and CDR2 from the germline V gene are LGHNT and FRNRAP. The CDR3 here is CASGPGQGITDTQYF. CDR3 nucleotides: TGTGCTAGTGGACCGGGACAGGGTATCACAGATACGCAGTATTTT.

This chain links TRBV5-1 with TRBJ1-2; D is ambiguous. Germline V CDR1 and CDR2: SGHRS, YFSETQ. The CDR3 consists of 13 residues. V lost 4 bases to trimming and J lost 6 bases, with 13 bases between them. This CDR3 reads CASSVAEGDGYTF. CDR3 coding DNA: TGCGCCAGCAGCGTGGCCGAGGGAGATGGCTACACCTTC. Full variable domain (rest looked up from reference TRBV5-1 and TRBJ1-2): KAGVTQTPRYLIKTRGQQVTLSCSPISGHRSVSWYQQTPGQGLQFLFEYFSETQRNKGNFPGRFSGRQFSNSRSEMNVSTLELGDSALYLCASSVAEGDGYTFGSGTRLTVV.